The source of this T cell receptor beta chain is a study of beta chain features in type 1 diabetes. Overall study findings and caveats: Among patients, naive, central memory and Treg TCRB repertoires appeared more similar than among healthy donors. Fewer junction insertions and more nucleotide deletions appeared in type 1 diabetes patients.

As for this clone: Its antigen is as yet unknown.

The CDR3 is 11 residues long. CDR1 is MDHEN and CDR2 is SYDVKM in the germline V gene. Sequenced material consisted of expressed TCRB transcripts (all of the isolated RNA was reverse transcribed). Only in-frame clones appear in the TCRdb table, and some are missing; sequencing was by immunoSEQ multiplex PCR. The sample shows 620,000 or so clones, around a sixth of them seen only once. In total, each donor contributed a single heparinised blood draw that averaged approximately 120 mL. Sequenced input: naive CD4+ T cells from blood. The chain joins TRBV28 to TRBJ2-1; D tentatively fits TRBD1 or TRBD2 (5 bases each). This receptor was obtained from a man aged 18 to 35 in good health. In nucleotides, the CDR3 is TGTGCGGGTTCGAGGGGCAATGAGCAGTTCTTC. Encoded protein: CAGSRGNEQFF.